Listed here are 6 T cell receptor beta chains from one sample, sequenced in a study of shared clonotypes between healthy human individuals. Generated by immunoSEQ multiplex PCR, the TCRdb table keeps only in-frame clones and is missing some. The data hold more than 200,000 clones, with 50% to 80% observed a single time. Sequenced: memory CD4+ T cells sorted from blood. This sample's subset: CD45RA-negative fraction. These receptors were obtained from a man between 25 and 39 years old in good health.

This clone was seen repeatedly, ten times or more. Distinct nucleotide sequences in the sample also encode this CDR3. V gene TRBV30 combines with J gene TRBJ2-3; possibly TRBD2 for D (5 bases). The CDR3 has 13 residues. Germline V CDR1 and CDR2: GTSNPN, SVGIG (reference sequence). Trimming pared 2 bases from V and 1 base from J, leaving 7 bases between. CDR3 bases: TGTGCCTGGAGTAGCGGAGGCACAGATACGCAGTATTTT. Amino acids: CAWSSGGTDTQYF.

About this clone: Other DNA sequences in the sample encode the same CDR3. The V gene is TRBV9, the J gene TRBJ2-5, with D maybe TRBD1 (7 bases). Germline V gene lookup returns CDR1 SGDLS and CDR2 YYNGEE. The CDR3 totals 14 residues. Trimming shortened V by 1 base and J by 5 bases, and 12 bases separated the two germline ends. CDR3 DNA sequence: TGTGCCAGCAGCGTACAGGGGGGTCGTGAGACCCAGTACTTC. Protein product: CASSVQGGRETQYF.

J is TRBJ2-3 and V is TRBV28; 9 positions match TRBD2. CDR1 MDHEN and CDR2 SYDVKM come from the germline V gene. The CDR3 sequence is 15 residues long. V was pared by 6 bases and J by 1 base, with 5 bases of the junction left unmatched. CDR3 nucleotide sequence: TGTGCCAGCAGCGAGCGGGAGGCTGGCACAGATACGCAGTATTTT. It encodes CASSEREAGTDTQYF.

The chain is built from TRBV15 and TRBJ2-7, with 9 positions matching TRBD1. CDR1 and CDR2 (germline): LNHNV, YYDKDF (reference sequence). Trimming took 2 bases from V and 5 from J; bases not matched to a gene: 13. The CDR3 runs to 17 residues. The CDR3 DNA reads TGTGCCACCAGCAGATCGCAACAGGGGGCGCTTTTTAACGAGCAGTACTTC. Translating it yields CATSRSQQGALFNEQYF.

The chain employs TRBV4-1 and TRBJ1-3; perhaps TRBD1 as D (5 bases). This CDR3 comprises 17 residues. V lost 1 base and J lost 7, with 20 bases in between. Germline assignment: CDR1 MGHRA and CDR2 YSYEKL. The CDR3 loop reads CASSQGRAGSVRNTIYF. In nucleotides, the CDR3 is TGCGCCAGCAGCCAAGGGCGTGCAGGGTCGGTCCGCAACACCATATATTTT.

V is TRBV7-9 and J is TRBJ1-1; unclear D gene. Between the trimmed V and J ends, which lost 3 bases and 8 bases, there was a span of 16 bases. Germline values: CDR1 SEHNR, CDR2 FQNEAQ (reference sequence). The CDR3 spans 14 residues. Here the CDR3 DNA reads TGTGCCAGCAGCTTTTCAGCGAAGAGAGCCGAAGCTTTCTTT. Encoded protein: CASSFSAKRAEAFF. Looking up the rest from reference TRBV7-9 and TRBJ1-1 gives the full variable domain: DTGVSQNPRHKITKRGQNVTFRCDPISEHNRLYWYRQTLGQGPEFLTYFQNEAQLEKSRLLSDRFSAERPKGSFSTLEIQRTEQGDSAMYLCASSFSAKRAEAFFGQGTRLTVV.